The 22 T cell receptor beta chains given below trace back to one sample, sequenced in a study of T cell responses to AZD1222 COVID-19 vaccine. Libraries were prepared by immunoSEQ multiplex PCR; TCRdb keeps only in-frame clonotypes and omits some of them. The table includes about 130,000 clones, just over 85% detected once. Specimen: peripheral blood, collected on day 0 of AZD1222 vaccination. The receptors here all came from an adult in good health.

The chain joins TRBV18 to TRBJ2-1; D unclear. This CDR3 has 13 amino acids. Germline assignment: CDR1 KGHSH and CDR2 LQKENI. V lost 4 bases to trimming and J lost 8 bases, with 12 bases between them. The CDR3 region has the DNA TGTGCCAGCTCACAGGACCCTATGTATGAGCAGTTCTTC. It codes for CASSQDPMYEQFF.

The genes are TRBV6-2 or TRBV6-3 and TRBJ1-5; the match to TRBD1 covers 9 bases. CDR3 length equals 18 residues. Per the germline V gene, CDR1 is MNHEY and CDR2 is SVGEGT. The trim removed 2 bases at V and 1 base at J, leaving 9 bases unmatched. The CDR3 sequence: CASSYRPGQGRSNQPQHF. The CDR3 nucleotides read TGTGCCAGCAGTTACCGACCGGGACAGGGTCGAAGCAATCAGCCCCAGCATTTT.

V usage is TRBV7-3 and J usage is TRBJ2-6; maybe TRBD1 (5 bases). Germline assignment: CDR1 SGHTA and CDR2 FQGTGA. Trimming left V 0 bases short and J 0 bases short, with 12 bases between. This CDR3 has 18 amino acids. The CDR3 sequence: CASSLTSDSFSGANVLTF. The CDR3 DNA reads TGTGCCAGCAGCTTAACTTCCGACAGCTTCTCTGGGGCCAACGTCCTGACTTTC.

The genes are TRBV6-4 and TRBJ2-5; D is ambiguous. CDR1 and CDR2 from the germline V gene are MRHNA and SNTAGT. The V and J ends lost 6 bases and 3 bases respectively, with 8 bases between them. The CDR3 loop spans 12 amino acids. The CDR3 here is CASRSSEETQYF. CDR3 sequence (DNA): TGTGCCAGCAGGAGCAGTGAAGAGACCCAGTACTTC.

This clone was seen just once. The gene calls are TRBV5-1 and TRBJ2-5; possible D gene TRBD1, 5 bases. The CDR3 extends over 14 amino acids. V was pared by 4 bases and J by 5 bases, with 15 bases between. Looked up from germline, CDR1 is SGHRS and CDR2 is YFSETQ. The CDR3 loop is CASSVTGTRETQYF. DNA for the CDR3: TGCGCCAGCAGCGTAACAGGTACCAGGGAGACCCAGTACTTC.

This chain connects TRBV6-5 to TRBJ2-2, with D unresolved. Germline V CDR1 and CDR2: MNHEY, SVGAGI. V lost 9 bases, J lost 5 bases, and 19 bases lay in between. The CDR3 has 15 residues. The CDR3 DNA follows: TGTGCCAGTTCCCCGGATAGGCAGAGGACCGGGGAGCTGTTTTTT. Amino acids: CASSPDRQRTGELFF.

CDR3 amino acids: CASSLVQDYGYTF. The DNA of the CDR3 is TGTGCCAGCAGCTTGGTACAGGACTATGGCTACACCTTC. This chain connects TRBV5-4 to TRBJ1-2, with D tentatively TRBD1 (5 bases). This CDR3 contains 13 residues. V was clipped by 0 bases and J by 3 bases, with 6 bases between them. The germline V gene encodes CDR1 SGHNT and CDR2 YYREEE (reference sequence).

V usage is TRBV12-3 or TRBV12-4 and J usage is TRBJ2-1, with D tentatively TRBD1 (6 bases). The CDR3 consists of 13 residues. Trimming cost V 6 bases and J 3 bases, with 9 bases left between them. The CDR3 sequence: CASRIQGYNEQFF. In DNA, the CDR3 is TGTGCCAGCAGAATACAGGGCTACAATGAGCAGTTCTTC.

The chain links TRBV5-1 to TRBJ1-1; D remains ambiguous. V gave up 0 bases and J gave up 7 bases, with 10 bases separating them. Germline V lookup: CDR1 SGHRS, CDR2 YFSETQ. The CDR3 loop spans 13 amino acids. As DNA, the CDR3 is TGCGCCAGCAGCTTGGAGGAATGGGGTGAAGCTTTCTTT. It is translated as CASSLEEWGEAFF.

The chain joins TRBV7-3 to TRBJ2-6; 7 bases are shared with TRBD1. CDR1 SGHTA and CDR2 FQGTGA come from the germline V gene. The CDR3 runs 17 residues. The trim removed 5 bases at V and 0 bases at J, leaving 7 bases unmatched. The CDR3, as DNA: TGTGCCAGCAGCGCAACAGGGGTTAACTCTGGGGCCAACGTCCTGACTTTC. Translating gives CASSATGVNSGANVLTF.

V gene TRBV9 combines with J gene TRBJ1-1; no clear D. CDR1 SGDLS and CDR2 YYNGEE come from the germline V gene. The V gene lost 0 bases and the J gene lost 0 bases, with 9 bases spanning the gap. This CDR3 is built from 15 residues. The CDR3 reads CASSVATGVNTEAFF. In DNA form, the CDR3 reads TGTGCCAGCAGCGTAGCTACTGGAGTGAACACTGAAGCTTTCTTT. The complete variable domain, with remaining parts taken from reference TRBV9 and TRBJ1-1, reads DSGVTQTPKHLITATGQRVTLRCSPRSGDLSVYWYQQSLDQGLQFLIQYYNGEERAKGNILERFSAQQFPDLHSELNLSSLELGDSALYFCASSVATGVNTEAFFGQGTRLTVV.

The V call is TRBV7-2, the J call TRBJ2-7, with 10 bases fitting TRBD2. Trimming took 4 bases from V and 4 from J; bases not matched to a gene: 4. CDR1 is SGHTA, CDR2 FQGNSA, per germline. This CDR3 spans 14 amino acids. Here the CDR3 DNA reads TGTGCCAGCAGCTCCGGGACTAGCGAATACGAGCAGTACTTC. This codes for CASSSGTSEYEQYF.

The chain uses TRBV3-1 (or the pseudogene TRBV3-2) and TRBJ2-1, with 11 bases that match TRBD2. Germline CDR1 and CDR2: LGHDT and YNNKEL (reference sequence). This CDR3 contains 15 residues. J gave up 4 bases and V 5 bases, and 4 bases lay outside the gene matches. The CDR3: CASSTTSGIYNEQFF. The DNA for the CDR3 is TGTGCCAGCAGCACGACTAGCGGGATTTACAATGAGCAGTTCTTC.

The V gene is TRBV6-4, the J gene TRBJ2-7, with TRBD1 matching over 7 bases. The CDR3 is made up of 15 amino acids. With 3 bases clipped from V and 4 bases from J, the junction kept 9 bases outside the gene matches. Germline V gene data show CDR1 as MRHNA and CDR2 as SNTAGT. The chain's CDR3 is CASSEKVGGGYEQYF. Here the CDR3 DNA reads TGTGCCAGCAGTGAGAAGGTAGGGGGCGGATACGAGCAGTACTTC.

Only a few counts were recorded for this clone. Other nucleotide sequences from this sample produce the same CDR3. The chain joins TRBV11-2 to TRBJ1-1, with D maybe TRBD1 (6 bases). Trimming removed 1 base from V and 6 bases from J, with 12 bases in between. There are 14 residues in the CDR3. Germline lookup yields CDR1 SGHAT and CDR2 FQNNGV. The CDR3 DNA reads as TGTGCCAGCAGCTTAGCAGGGGCGGGCGCTGAAGCTTTCTTT. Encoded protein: CASSLAGAGAEAFF. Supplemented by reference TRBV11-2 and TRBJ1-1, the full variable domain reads EAGVAQSPRYKIIEKRQSVAFWCNPISGHATLYWYQQILGQGPKLLIQFQNNGVVDDSQLPKDRFSAERLKGVDSTLKIQPAKLEDSAVYLCASSLAGAGAEAFFGQGTRLTVV.

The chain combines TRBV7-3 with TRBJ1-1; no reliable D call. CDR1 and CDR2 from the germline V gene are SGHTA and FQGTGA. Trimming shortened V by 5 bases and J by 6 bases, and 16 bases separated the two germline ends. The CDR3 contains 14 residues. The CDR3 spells CASSTGLGGSEAFF. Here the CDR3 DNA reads TGTGCCAGCAGCACCGGACTGGGAGGGTCTGAAGCTTTCTTT.

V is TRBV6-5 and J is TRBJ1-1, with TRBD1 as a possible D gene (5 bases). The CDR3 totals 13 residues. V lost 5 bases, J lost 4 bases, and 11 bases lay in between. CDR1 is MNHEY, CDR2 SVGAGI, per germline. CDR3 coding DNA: TGTGCCAGCAGTCCCCAGGGAAGCACTGAAGCTTTCTTT. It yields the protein CASSPQGSTEAFF.

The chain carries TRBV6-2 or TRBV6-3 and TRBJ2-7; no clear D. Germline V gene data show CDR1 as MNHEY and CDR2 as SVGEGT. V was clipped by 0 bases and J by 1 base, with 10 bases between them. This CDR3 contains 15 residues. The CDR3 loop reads CASSYSYAPSYEQYF. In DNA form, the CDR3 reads TGTGCCAGCAGTTACTCGTATGCGCCATCCTACGAGCAGTACTTC.

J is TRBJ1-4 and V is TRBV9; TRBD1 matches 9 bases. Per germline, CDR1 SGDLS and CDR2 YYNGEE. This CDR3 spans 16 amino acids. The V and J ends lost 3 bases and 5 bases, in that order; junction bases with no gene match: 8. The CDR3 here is CASSESSGTGNEKLFF. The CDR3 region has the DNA TGTGCCAGCAGCGAAAGCTCCGGGACAGGGAATGAAAAACTGTTTTTT. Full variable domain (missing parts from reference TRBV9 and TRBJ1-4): DSGVTQTPKHLITATGQRVTLRCSPRSGDLSVYWYQQSLDQGLQFLIQYYNGEERAKGNILERFSAQQFPDLHSELNLSSLELGDSALYFCASSESSGTGNEKLFFGSGTQLSVL.

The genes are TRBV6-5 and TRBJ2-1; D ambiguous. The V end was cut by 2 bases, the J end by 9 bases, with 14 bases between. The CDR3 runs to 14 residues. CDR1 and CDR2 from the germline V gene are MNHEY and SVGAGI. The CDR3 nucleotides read TGTGCCAGCAGTTACGGGTTAGCCTTTGGTGAGCAGTTCTTC. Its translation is CASSYGLAFGEQFF.

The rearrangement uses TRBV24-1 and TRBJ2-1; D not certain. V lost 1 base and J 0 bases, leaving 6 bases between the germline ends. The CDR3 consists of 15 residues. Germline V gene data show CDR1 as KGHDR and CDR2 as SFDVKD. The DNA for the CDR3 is TGTGCCACCAGTGATTTAGGCCACTCCTACAATGAGCAGTTCTTC. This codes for CATSDLGHSYNEQFF.

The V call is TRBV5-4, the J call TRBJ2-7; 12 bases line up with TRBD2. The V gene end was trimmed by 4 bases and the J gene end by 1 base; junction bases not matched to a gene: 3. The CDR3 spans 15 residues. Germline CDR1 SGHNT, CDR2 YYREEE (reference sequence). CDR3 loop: CASSATSGSSYEQYF. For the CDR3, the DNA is TGTGCCAGCAGCGCGACTAGCGGGAGTTCCTACGAGCAGTACTTC. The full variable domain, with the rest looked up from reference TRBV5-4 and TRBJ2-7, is ETGVTQSPTHLIKTRGQQVTLRCSSQSGHNTVSWYQQALGQGPQFIFQYYREEENGRGNFPPRFSGLQFPNYSSELNVNALELDDSALYLCASSATSGSSYEQYFGPGTRLTVT.